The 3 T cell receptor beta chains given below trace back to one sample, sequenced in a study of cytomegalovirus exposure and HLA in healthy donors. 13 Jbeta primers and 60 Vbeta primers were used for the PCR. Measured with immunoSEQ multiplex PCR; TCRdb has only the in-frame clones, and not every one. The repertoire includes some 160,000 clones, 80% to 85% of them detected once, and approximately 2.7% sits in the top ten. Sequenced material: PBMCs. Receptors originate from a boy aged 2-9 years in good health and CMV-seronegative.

CDR3 coding DNA: TGTGCCATCAGAGGGGCAGGGGCAGATACGCAGTATTTT. Translated, it gives CAIRGAGADTQYF. This chain links TRBV10-3 with TRBJ2-3; TRBD1 is a possible D gene (6 bases). This CDR3 spans 13 amino acids. CDR1 and CDR2 from the germline V gene are ENHRY and SYGVKD. The germline V and J ends were trimmed by 6 bases and 4 bases, with 11 bases remaining between them.

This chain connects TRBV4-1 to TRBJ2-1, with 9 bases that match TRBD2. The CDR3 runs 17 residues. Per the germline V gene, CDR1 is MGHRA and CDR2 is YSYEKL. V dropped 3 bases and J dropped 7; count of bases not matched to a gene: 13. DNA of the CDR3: TGCGCCAGCAGCCAGAGCCCAGTAGCGGGAGAATCAAATGAGCAGTTCTTC. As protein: CASSQSPVAGESNEQFF.

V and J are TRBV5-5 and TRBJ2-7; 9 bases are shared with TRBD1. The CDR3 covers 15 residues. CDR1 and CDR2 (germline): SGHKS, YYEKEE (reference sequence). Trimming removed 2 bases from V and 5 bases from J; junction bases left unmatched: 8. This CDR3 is CASSFPGQGIDEQYF. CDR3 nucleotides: TGTGCCAGCAGCTTTCCGGGACAGGGAATCGACGAGCAGTACTTC. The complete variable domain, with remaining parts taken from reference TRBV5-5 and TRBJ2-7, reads DAGVTQSPTHLIKTRGQQVTLRCSPISGHKSVSWYQQVLGQGPQFIFQYYEKEERGRGNFPDRFSARQFPNYSSELNVNALLLGDSALYLCASSFPGQGIDEQYFGPGTRLTVT.